The source of this TCR beta chain is a study of shared clonotypes between healthy human individuals. Regarding the study as a whole: An expected dependence of interdonor clonotype sharing on sequencing depth was noted. Generally, naive subsets (rather than memory subsets) showed larger estimated richness.

As for this clone: Its target is not known. The same CDR3 also results from other DNA sequences found in this sample.

Naive CD8 cells comprised CD45RO-negative, CCR7-positively selected cells, excluding terminally differentiated effector memory CD45RA+ cells. In the sorted-subset replicate PCRs, 200 ng DNA, 29,000 or so T cell genomes, was used. Sequencing was performed with immunoSEQ multiplex PCR; in TCRdb, only in-frame clones are kept and a portion is missing. The sample includes nearly 2 million clones, less than 95% of them seen just once. This TCR was recovered from a man between 18 and 29 years old in good health. Specimen: naive CD8+ T cells sorted from blood.

The CDR3 reads CASSEGLAAQETQYF. The CDR3 DNA sequence: TGTGCCAGCAGCGAGGGACTAGCGGCCCAAGAGACCCAGTACTTC. This chain connects TRBV9 to TRBJ2-5; 11 bases are a match to TRBD2. Germline V gene sequence: CDR1 SGDLS, CDR2 YYNGEE. The CDR3 extends over 15 amino acids. The trim removed 3 bases at V and 1 base at J, leaving 2 bases unmatched. Together with reference TRBV9 and TRBJ2-5, the CDR3 gives the full variable domain: DSGVTQTPKHLITATGQRVTLRCSPRSGDLSVYWYQQSLDQGLQFLIQYYNGEERAKGNILERFSAQQFPDLHSELNLSSLELGDSALYFCASSEGLAAQETQYFGPGTRLLVL.